This passage covers 29 T cell receptor beta chains from one sample sequenced in a study of CD8 T cells in Susac syndrome. After extraction with the RNeasy kit, about 0.45 to 1 ug of the RNA was reverse transcribed using random hexamers. TCRdb passed the immunoSEQ multiplex PCR reads through MiXCR, listing each CDR3 protein once. The sample carries about 300,000 distinct CDR3 sequences, 75% to 90% recorded once. Sequencing was carried out using CD8+ T cells from PBMCs. Receptor source: a human donor with multiple sclerosis.

The CDR3 nucleotides are TGTGCCAGCAGCTTAGGCAGGGGCGGAGGCTACACCTTC. It codes for CASSLGRGGGYTF. The V gene is TRBV7-8, the J gene TRBJ1-2; D is possibly TRBD1 (6 bases). The CDR3 length is 13 residues. Trimming pared 1 base from V and 8 bases from J, leaving 11 bases between. Germline V gives CDR1 SGHVS, CDR2 FQNEAQ.

This chain connects TRBV5-4 to TRBJ1-6, with D unclear. The CDR3 length is 16 residues. CDR1 and CDR2 (germline): SGHNT, YYREEE (reference sequence). V was shortened by 3 bases and J by 2 bases, with 12 bases between the two germline ends. CDR3 DNA: TGTGCCAGCAGCTCGACGACGGCTGCCTATAATTCACCCCTCCACTTT. It codes for CASSSTTAAYNSPLHF. The complete variable domain, with remaining parts taken from reference TRBV5-4 and TRBJ1-6, reads ETGVTQSPTHLIKTRGQQVTLRCSSQSGHNTVSWYQQALGQGPQFIFQYYREEENGRGNFPPRFSGLQFPNYSSELNVNALELDDSALYLCASSSTTAAYNSPLHFGNGTRLTVT.

The V gene is TRBV4-2, the J gene TRBJ2-1; TRBD2 aligns across 7 bases. V lost 0 bases, J lost 5 bases, and 10 bases stayed unmatched. Germline-derived CDR1 and CDR2 are LGHNA and YNFKEQ. The CDR3 spans 17 residues. CDR3 region: CASSQEDGASGNNEQFF. The CDR3 coding sequence is TGTGCCAGCAGCCAAGAGGATGGGGCTAGCGGAAACAATGAGCAGTTCTTC.

The J gene is TRBJ2-1, the V gene TRBV9; D remains unclear. The CDR3 spans 12 residues. Looked up from germline, CDR1 is SGDLS and CDR2 is YYNGEE. Trimming shortened V by 3 bases and J by 5 bases, and 6 bases separated the two germline ends. The CDR3 loop is CASSAYNNEQFF. As DNA, the CDR3 is TGTGCCAGCAGCGCTTACAACAATGAGCAGTTCTTC.

The chain uses TRBV7-2 and TRBJ2-7; D unclear. V was shortened by 3 bases and J by 0 bases, with 9 bases between the two germline ends. The CDR3 runs 14 residues. CDR1 and CDR2 from the germline V gene are SGHTA and FQGNSA. In DNA, the CDR3 is TGTGCCAGCAGCTTTTCCCCGGGCTCCTACGAGCAGTACTTC. This sequence encodes CASSFSPGSYEQYF.

This clonotype was seen only once. The CDR3 coding sequence is TGCAGCGTTGGTGAGGGGGCAGAGCAGTACTTC. Amino acids: CSVGEGAEQYF. The gene calls are TRBV29-1 and TRBJ2-7; the match to TRBD1 covers 7 bases. Trimming took 4 bases from V and 7 from J; bases not matched to a gene: 4. CDR1 is SQVTM, CDR2 ANQGSEA, per germline. The CDR3 has 11 residues.

The chain couples TRBV28 to TRBJ1-2; 11 bases agree with TRBD1. V was clipped by 5 bases and J by 6 bases; unmatched bases: 8. The CDR3 loop spans 15 amino acids. Per germline, CDR1 MDHEN and CDR2 SYDVKM. This chain's CDR3 is CASSTGQGAGDGYTF. CDR3 nucleotides: TGTGCCAGCAGTACAGGACAGGGGGCCGGTGATGGCTACACCTTC.

This clonotype was observed once. The chain has TRBV4-2 and TRBJ2-5; 7 bases are shared with TRBD2. The junction had 5 bases not matched to a gene; V was cut back by 0 bases and J by 4 bases. CDR1 and CDR2 from the germline V gene are LGHNA and YNFKEQ. The CDR3 covers 15 residues. The CDR3 protein is CASSQEDGGRETQYF. The CDR3, as DNA: TGTGCCAGCAGCCAAGAGGACGGGGGGAGAGAGACCCAGTACTTC.

This chain links TRBV19 with TRBJ2-1, with D uncertain. In germline, CDR1 is LNHDA, CDR2 SQIVND (reference sequence). V lost 3 bases and J lost 6, with 3 bases in between. This CDR3 contains 11 residues. CDR3 bases: TGTGCCAGTAGTATGAGCAATGAGCAGTTCTTC. This encodes CASSMSNEQFF.

J is TRBJ2-4 and V is TRBV4-3, with D possibly matching TRBD1 (5 bases). This CDR3 region has 14 residues. Between the trimmed V and J ends, which lost 2 bases and 7 bases, there was a span of 12 bases. Germline-derived CDR1 and CDR2 are LGHNA and YSLEER. CDR3 nucleotides: TGCGCCAGCAGCCAATCGCGTGGGGCTAACATTCAGTACTTC. It specifies CASSQSRGANIQYF.

This clonotype turned up a few times. One end of the junction is discordant with germline, which a read error may explain. The J gene is TRBJ1-1, the V gene TRBV7-7; no clear D gene. The CDR3 has 13 amino acids. Per the germline V gene, CDR1 is SSHAT and CDR2 is FNYEAQ (reference sequence). Here the CDR3 reads CASSLSSNTEAFF. Written as DNA, the CDR3 is TGTGCTAGCAGCTTAAGTTCCAACACTGAAGCTTTCTTT.

The CDR3 loop reads CASSPWTGANQPQHF. The DNA of the CDR3 is TGTGCCAGCAGCCCCTGGACAGGGGCTAATCAGCCCCAGCATTTT. The chain links TRBV6-1 to TRBJ1-5; 9 bases line up with TRBD1. There are 15 residues in the CDR3. Germline CDR1 and CDR2: MNHNS and SASEGT. With V trimmed by 6 bases and J by 4 bases, 7 bases remained unmatched.

The chain couples TRBV4-3 to TRBJ2-7, with TRBD2 matching 15 bases. The CDR3 consists of 21 residues. From germline, CDR1 is LGHNA and CDR2 YSLEER. The junction had 19 bases not matched to a gene; V was cut back by 4 bases and J by 3 bases. The CDR3 DNA sequence: TGCGCCAGCAGCCCGGGGGGACAGCTAACTGGACTAGCGGGAGGGTTCTACGAGCAGTACTTC. Encoded protein: CASSPGGQLTGLAGGFYEQYF.

The rearrangement uses TRBV4-3 and TRBJ1-2; TRBD1 matches 7 bases. V dropped 0 bases and J dropped 2; count of bases not matched to a gene: 9. The germline gives CDR1 LGHNA, CDR2 YSLEER. There are 17 residues in the CDR3. The CDR3 nucleotides are TGCGCCAGCAGCCAAGAAGTTGCAGGGACAGCGAACTATGGCTACACCTTC. This gives the protein CASSQEVAGTANYGYTF.

The chain combines TRBV12-3 or TRBV12-4 with TRBJ1-1, with unresolved D. The CDR3 has 15 residues. Trimming shortened V by 6 bases and J by 3 bases, and 17 bases separated the two germline ends. In nucleotides, the CDR3 is TGTGCCAGCAGCCTGGATCGCCTCGGGGACACTGAAGCTTTCTTT. It translates to CASSLDRLGDTEAFF.

V is TRBV21-1 and J is TRBJ1-2; the table names TRBD1, a call not compared with the DNA. TRBV21-1 counts as a pseudogene. The CDR3 sequence is 16 residues long. The DNA for the CDR3 is TGTGCCAGCACTGAACCCCGTTGGGGGGGGTCTTGGGGCTACACCTTC. This sequence encodes CASTEPRWGGSWGYTF.

The rearrangement links TRBV7-9 to TRBJ1-2, with TRBD1 matching over 7 bases. With 1 base clipped from V and 4 bases from J, the junction kept 9 bases outside the gene matches. The CDR3 loop spans 16 amino acids. Germline values: CDR1 SEHNR, CDR2 FQNEAQ (reference sequence). The CDR3 spells CASSLVGLGQIYGYTF. For the CDR3, the DNA is TGTGCCAGCAGCTTAGTGGGATTGGGACAGATCTATGGCTACACCTTC.

The CDR3 is CASGSPGTAKSYEQYF. The DNA for the CDR3 is TGTGCCAGCGGTTCACCCGGGACAGCGAAATCCTACGAGCAGTACTTC. The J gene is TRBJ2-7, the V gene TRBV7-9; 7 bases match TRBD1. The CDR3 covers 16 residues. Trimming removed 8 bases from V and 1 base from J; junction bases left unmatched: 14. Looked up from germline, CDR1 is SEHNR and CDR2 is FQNEAQ (reference sequence). Using reference TRBV7-9 and TRBJ2-7 for the parts outside the CDR3, the full variable domain is DTGVSQNPRHKITKRGQNVTFRCDPISEHNRLYWYRQTLGQGPEFLTYFQNEAQLEKSRLLSDRFSAERPKGSFSTLEIQRTEQGDSAMYLCASGSPGTAKSYEQYFGPGTRLTVT.

The chain employs TRBV27 and TRBJ2-3; D may be TRBD2 (5 bases). The CDR3 contains 16 residues. V gave up 1 base and J gave up 5 bases, with 16 bases separating them. In germline, CDR1 is MNHEY, CDR2 SMNVEV (reference sequence). The CDR3 loop is CASSLLRVTIGDTQYF. The CDR3 DNA sequence: TGTGCCAGCAGTTTATTGCGGGTTACTATTGGAGATACGCAGTATTTT.

This rearrangement joins TRBV6-6 to TRBJ2-7; D may be TRBD2 (6 bases). The CDR3 covers 14 residues. Germline assignment: CDR1 MNHNY and CDR2 SVGAGI (reference sequence). V was trimmed by 7 bases and J by 3 bases, leaving 16 bases between them. CDR3 sequence reads: CASTERDFLYEQYF. CDR3 sequence (DNA): TGTGCCAGCACCGAGAGGGACTTCCTCTACGAGCAGTACTTC.

The V and J genes are TRBV15 and TRBJ2-7; D possibly corresponds to TRBD1 (5 bases). The V gene lost 9 bases and the J gene lost 2 bases, with 26 bases spanning the gap. Germline V lookup: CDR1 LNHNV, CDR2 YYDKDF (reference sequence). The CDR3 sequence is 17 residues long. The CDR3 DNA is TGTGCCACGTTAGGACGAGTAGGGGCTGCTGGGGCCTACGAGCAGTACTTC. As protein: CATLGRVGAAGAYEQYF.

This chain joins TRBV7-3 and TRBJ2-1, with D possibly being TRBD1 (6 bases). Germline assignment: CDR1 SGHTA and CDR2 FQGTGA. Trimming left V 5 bases short and J 2 bases short, with 19 bases between. The CDR3 spans 17 residues. CDR3 nucleotide sequence: TGTGCCAGCAGCCTCCTTAACAGGGAATCCCCCTACAATGAGCAGTTCTTC. This encodes CASSLLNRESPYNEQFF.

The CDR3 coding sequence is TGTGCCAGCTCACCGGGACTAGCGGGTAAAGGGAGCTCCTACGAGCAGTACTTC. Amino acids: CASSPGLAGKGSSYEQYF. The rearrangement joins TRBV18 to TRBJ2-7; 12 nucleotides match TRBD2. Losses at the gene ends were 3 bases for V and 0 bases for J; bases not matched to a gene: 9. The CDR3 runs 18 residues. The germline CDR1 and CDR2 sequences are KGHSH and LQKENI.

V is TRBV28 and J is TRBJ2-3, with a weak D call TRBD2 (5 bases). The CDR3 sequence is 16 residues long. Germline CDR1 and CDR2: MDHEN and SYDVKM. The V end lost 2 bases, the J end lost 1 base, and 13 bases lay between the germline ends. The CDR3 reads CASSLPRGEGTDTQYF. CDR3 nucleotides: TGTGCCAGCAGTTTACCTCGGGGAGAGGGCACAGATACGCAGTATTTT.

This chain uses TRBV28 with TRBJ1-4, with D possibly matching TRBD1 (5 bases). V gave up 5 bases and J gave up 2 bases, with 9 bases separating them. The CDR3 consists of 14 residues. Germline-derived CDR1 and CDR2 are MDHEN and SYDVKM. This chain's CDR3 is CASSPRVTNEKLFF. The CDR3 region has the DNA TGTGCCAGCAGTCCCAGGGTTACTAATGAAAAACTGTTTTTT.

The chain combines TRBV18 with TRBJ2-7, with D hard to call. CDR3 size: 15 residues. Trimming removed 2 bases at V and 0 bases at J, with 11 bases between. The germline V gene encodes CDR1 KGHSH and CDR2 LQKENI. As DNA, the CDR3 is TGTGCCAGCTCACCATGGGCAGACAACTCCTACGAGCAGTACTTC. Its translation is CASSPWADNSYEQYF. Complete variable domain (other parts from reference TRBV18 and TRBJ2-7): NAGVMQNPRHLVRRRGQEARLRCSPMKGHSHVYWYRQLPEEGLKFMVYLQKENIIDESGMPKERFSAEFPKEGPSILRIQQVVRGDSAAYFCASSPWADNSYEQYFGPGTRLTVT.

This sequence joins TRBV29-1 and TRBJ2-7; D not resolved. V lost 0 bases, J lost 6 bases, and 9 bases lay in between. Germline loops: CDR1 SQVTM, CDR2 ANQGSEA. CDR3 length: 12 amino acids. The CDR3 spells CSVEDSRSEQYF. CDR3 sequence (DNA): TGCAGCGTTGAAGATAGCCGCTCCGAGCAGTACTTC.

The V and J genes are TRBV3-1 and TRBJ1-5, with unresolved D. The V gene lost 2 bases and the J gene lost 7 bases, with 12 bases spanning the gap. The CDR3 sequence is 14 residues long. Germline V lookup: CDR1 LGHDT, CDR2 YNNKEL (reference sequence). The CDR3 sequence is CASSQSGGIQPQHF. In nucleotides, the CDR3 is TGTGCCAGCAGCCAATCTGGAGGCATACAGCCCCAGCATTTT.

The chain carries TRBV30 and TRBJ1-5, with no clear D. V lost 5 bases and J lost 4, with 9 bases in between. CDR3 length: 12 residues. Germline loops: CDR1 GTSNPN, CDR2 SVGIG (reference sequence). The CDR3 DNA reads TGTGCCTGGTCTTGGGGAAATCAGCCCCAGCATTTT. It encodes CAWSWGNQPQHF.